The source of this T cell receptor beta chain is a study of Graves' ophthalmopathy and Graves' hyperthyroidism (dated by TCRdb to the late 2010s). As for the study more broadly: Hyperthyroidism was considered stable if no progression to ophthalmopathy occurred within 18 months of follow-up. In total, 135 blood samples were TCR-sequenced: some 43 ophthalmopathy, some 75 hyperthyroidism and some 17 hyperthyroidism-to-ophthalmopathy patients. For independent validation, a separate cohort was made up of around 18 hyperthyroidism patients plus 17 patients who later progressed from hyperthyroidism to ophthalmopathy. Following sampling, methimazole starting at 30 mg daily was administered to hyperthyroidism patients, and high-dose intravenous methylprednisolone was administered to ophthalmopathy patients. The study used TCR beta repertoire signatures to distinguish Graves' ophthalmopathy from Graves' hyperthyroidism and to predict progression to ophthalmopathy. In more than five hyperthyroidism patients, T-cell repertoires of thyroid tissue and blood were compared. To explore V-J signatures that distinguish ophthalmopathy from hyperthyroidism, a discovery set of 100 patients was enrolled, made up of 43 with ophthalmopathy and fewer than 60 with stable hyperthyroidism.

Patients with hyperthyroidism were aged 18 to 65 years, had been newly diagnosed, and had a disease duration of less than 2 months. Patients were excluded if they had other autoimmune diseases, uncontrolled infections, pregnancy or lactation. Clinical symptoms, serum thyroxine, TRAb, thyroid ultrasound and orbital computed tomography were used for diagnosis. Total RNA was extracted with Trizol reagent and quality-checked on an Agilent 2100 Bioanalyzer. From cysteine to phenylalanine, the CDR3 is 15 amino acids long. Only the CDR3 DNA is retained, 45 bases long and in frame from the first base. The germline V gene provides CDR1 SGHRS and CDR2 YFSETQ. V is shortened by 0 bases, J by 4 bases, and the region joining them spans 10 bases. This clonotype was recorded many times. The clone's antigen remains unknown. No much larger clonotype is one base removed from it; base qualities were not supplied. TCR beta CDR3 regions were amplified from RNA transcripts for repertoire sequencing. The first round was an RT-PCR using HTBI primers with the Qiagen OneStep RT-PCR kit, and this first round was followed by a second-round multiplex PCR, then size selection and purification. The libraries underwent paired-end sequencing with 100 bp reads on an Illumina HiSeq2000. The original methods were these. SOAPnuke was used to process the reads, removing any read that contained adapters or uncalled bases, had a mean Phred below 15, or lacked an exact match to the constant primer or identifier. COPE v1.2.5 was used to merge the high-quality paired reads. Each unique nucleotide sequence was treated as a clonotype, and MiTCR v1.1 was used to align the clonotypes to the IMGT TRB V, D and J references. Only V-J combinations with frequency above 0.0001 were analysed, covering approximately 99% of repertoires. For each V-J combination, a TCR clonal expansion and chaos score was defined as F50 clonal expansion divided by the chaos observed in the TCRdist matrix. Welch's t-statistics and random forest were used to narrow the features down to about a dozen V-J combinations, which were then fed into a naive Bayes classifier. The similarity between thyroid and blood repertoires was quantified using the Morisita-Horn index. The public reads were quality trimmed at Q25 with fastp and then assembled into clones with MiXCR by TCRdb, keeping productive beta chains. Rows with one shared CDR3 protein collapse into an entry with the most common genes and DNA. The V and J calls and clone size are TCRdb's, not the authors'. In this sample the table shows around 1,200,000 distinct CDR3 sequences, less than 45% of which occur a single time. The top ten clonotypes cover over 8.5% of the sample.

Beyond this particular receptor, the publication reports: Most of the expanded thyroid clonotypes with a frequency above 0.001 were also detected in blood, and it was suggested that the thyroid immune response may be reflected by blood repertoires. Ophthalmopathy was separated from stable hyperthyroidism by the 13-signature model with roughly 88% sensitivity and roughly 83% specificity in cross-validation and with 80%/75% in the test set. No statistical method was used to set the sample size in advance, and the investigators knew which group each participant was assigned to. In validation, the model predicted ophthalmopathy progression with about 70% sensitivity and less than 80% specificity; roughly 11 predicted patients were CT-confirmed with GO in a median of approximately 6.5 months.

This sequence uses TRBV5-1 and TRBJ2-2, with the D gene not confidently named. The material sequenced was peripheral blood or thyroid tissue (not recorded which). The clonotype was recovered from an adult man with Graves' hyperthyroidism. The nucleotides are TGCGCCAGCAGCTTGGCCTCGCGGACCACCGGGGAGCTGTTTTTT. Its product reads: CASSLASRTTGELFF. The full variable domain, completed from the reference TRBV5-1 and TRBJ2-2 proteins outside the CDR3, reads KAGVTQTPRYLIKTRGQQVTLSCSPISGHRSVSWYQQTPGQGLQFLFEYFSETQRNKGNFPGRFSGRQFSNSRSEMNVSTLELGDSALYLCASSLASRTTGELFFGEGSRLTVL.